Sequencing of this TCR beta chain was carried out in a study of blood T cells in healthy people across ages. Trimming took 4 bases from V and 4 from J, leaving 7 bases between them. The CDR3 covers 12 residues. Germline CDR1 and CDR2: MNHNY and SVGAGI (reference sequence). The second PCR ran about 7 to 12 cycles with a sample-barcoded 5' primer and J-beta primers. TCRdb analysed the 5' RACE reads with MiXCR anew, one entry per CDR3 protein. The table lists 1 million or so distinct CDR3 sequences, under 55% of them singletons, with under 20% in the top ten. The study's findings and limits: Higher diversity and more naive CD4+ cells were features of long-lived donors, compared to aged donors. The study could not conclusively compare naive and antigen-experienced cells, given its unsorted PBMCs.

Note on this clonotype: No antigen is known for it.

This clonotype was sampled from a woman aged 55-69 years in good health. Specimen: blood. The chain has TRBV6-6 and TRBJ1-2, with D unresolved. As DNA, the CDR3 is TGTGCCAGCAGTTCAGAGGGCTATGGCTACACCTTC. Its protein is CASSSEGYGYTF.